The source of this TCR beta chain is a study of cytomegalovirus exposure and HLA in healthy donors. Study summary: Within an early data release were tens of millions of unique TCRs drawn from HLA-typed donors. Among the roughly 380 donors who were genotyped, approximately 83% fell in the genetic ancestry cluster that is associated with self-reported Caucasian donors.

Vbeta (60) and Jbeta (13) primers were used in the PCR. Sequencing was performed with immunoSEQ multiplex PCR; in TCRdb, only in-frame clones are kept and a portion is missing. The sample consists of 170,000 or so clones, 84% of them appearing once. This CDR3 region has 13 residues. In germline, CDR1 is SGHDN, CDR2 FVKESK. Trimming cost V 2 bases and J 8 bases, with 12 bases left between them. The chain couples TRBV14 to TRBJ1-1; weak D call: TRBD1 (5 bases). This sequence was found in a man aged 18 to 30 in good health and CMV-seronegative. The sequenced material came from PBMCs. For the CDR3, the DNA is TGTGCCAGCAGCCAACGGGGGGGTAAGGAAGCTTTCTTT. This sequence encodes CASSQRGGKEAFF.